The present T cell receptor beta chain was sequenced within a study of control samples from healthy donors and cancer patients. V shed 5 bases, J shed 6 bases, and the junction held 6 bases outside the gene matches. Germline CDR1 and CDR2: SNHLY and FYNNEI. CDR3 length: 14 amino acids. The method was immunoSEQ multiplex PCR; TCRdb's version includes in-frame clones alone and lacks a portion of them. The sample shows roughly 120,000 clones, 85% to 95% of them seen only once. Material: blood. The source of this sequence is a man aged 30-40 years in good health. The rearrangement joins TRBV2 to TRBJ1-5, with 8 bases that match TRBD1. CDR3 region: CASSSGGAGQPQHF. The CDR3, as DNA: TGTGCCAGCAGTTCAGGGGGCGCCGGTCAGCCCCAGCATTTT.